The TCR beta chain under discussion was sequenced for a study of beta chain features in type 1 diabetes. Study-wide results and limits: TCRB repertoires of naive, central memory and Treg cells appeared more similar among patients than among healthy donors. Among patients with Type 1 diabetes, TCRB CDR3s were moderately but significantly shorter in every one of the four CD4+ subsets.

The CDR3 length is 14 residues. The V gene lost 7 bases and the J gene lost 6 bases, with 16 bases spanning the gap. The germline CDR1 and CDR2 sequences are SEHNR and FQNEAQ (reference sequence). This clone was detected a few times. Antigen unknown. Investigators reverse transcribed all isolated RNA, so they sequenced expressed TCRB transcripts. The repertoire was sequenced with immunoSEQ multiplex PCR; TCRdb's copy has only in-frame clones and lacks some. The sample lists 300,000 to 400,000 clones, around an eighth occurring once. The specimen sequenced was naive CD4+ T cells from blood. The TCR comes from a young woman with type 1 diabetes. The V gene is TRBV7-9, the J gene TRBJ2-1, with a tentative D call TRBD2 (6 bases). For the CDR3, the DNA is TGTGCCAGCATGGGGGACCTTAGCGGCAATGAGCAGTTCTTC. As protein: CASMGDLSGNEQFF.